This TCR beta chain was documented in a study of tumor and adjacent non-tumor tissue in lung cancer. This sample's RNA came from whole unsorted tissue. Distant lung tissue was collected more than 3 cm away from the tumor edge. Looked up from germline, CDR1 is SGHNT and CDR2 is YYREEE (reference sequence). CDR3 length equals 17 residues. A modified ARM-PCR protocol with three rounds of nested PCR amplified TCRbeta. TCRdb analysed the multiplex PCR reads with MiXCR anew, one entry per CDR3 protein. The profile shows 50,000 to 60,000 distinct CDR3 sequences, just under 75% of them singletons. Concerning this clonotype itself: At one end, the junction sequence differs from germline, possibly due to a read error.

This sequence was found in a woman aged 60-75 years with non-small cell lung cancer. Sequences were obtained from distant non-tumor lung tissue. The chain links TRBV5-4 to TRBJ1-2; 7 nucleotides match TRBD1. CDR3 sequence (DNA): TGTGTCAGCAGCGTAGGGGGCGGACGGACCAGTAACTATGGCTACACCTTC. It translates to CVSSVGGGRTSNYGYTF.